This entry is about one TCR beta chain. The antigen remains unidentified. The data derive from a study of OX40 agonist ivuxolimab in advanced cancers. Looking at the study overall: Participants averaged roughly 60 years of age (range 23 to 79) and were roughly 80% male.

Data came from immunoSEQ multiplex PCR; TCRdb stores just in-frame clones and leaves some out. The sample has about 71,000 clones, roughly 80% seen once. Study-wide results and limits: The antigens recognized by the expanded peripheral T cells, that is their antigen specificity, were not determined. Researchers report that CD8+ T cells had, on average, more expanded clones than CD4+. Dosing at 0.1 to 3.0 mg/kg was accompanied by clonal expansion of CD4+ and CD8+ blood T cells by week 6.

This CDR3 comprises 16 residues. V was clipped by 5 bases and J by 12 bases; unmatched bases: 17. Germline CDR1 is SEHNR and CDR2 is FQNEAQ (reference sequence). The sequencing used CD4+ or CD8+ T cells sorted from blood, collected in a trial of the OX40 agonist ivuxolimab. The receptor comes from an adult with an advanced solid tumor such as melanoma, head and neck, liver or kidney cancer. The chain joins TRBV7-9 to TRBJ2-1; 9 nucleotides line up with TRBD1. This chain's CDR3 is CASSIQGTGSNDGQFF. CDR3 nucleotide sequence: TGTGCCAGCAGCATCCAAGGGACAGGGAGCAATGATGGGCAGTTCTTC.